The T cell receptor beta chain described here comes from a study of identifying expanded T cells in peripheral blood (dated by TCRdb to between 2017 and 2020). Background for the entire study: Four technical replicates, made by sequencing separate aliquots from the same pool of genomic DNA, were compared pairwise. Beyond this particular receptor, the publication reports: In all healthy donors, the variance in clone template counts between samples taken 2 to 3 weeks apart rose significantly as total template count increased. Across all healthy-donor time intervals, the beta-binomial model significantly cut both the number of clones called differentially abundant and the false-positive rate. The authors expected biological variance in healthy repertoires might increase further over much longer intervals such as months to years. About 1.3 differentially abundant clones were flagged by the binomial model between technical replicates, whereas about 16 and 20 were flagged over around two weeks and four weeks, respectively.

This clone was seen once. Its cognate antigen has yet to be identified. Within one base of it there is no much larger clone, and no base qualities were kept. TCRbeta CDR3 regions were profiled by bias-controlled multiplex PCR amplification of genomic DNA with the immunoSEQ Assay. Concerning the study's data processing: To quantify the absolute abundance of each unique TCRbeta CDR3 region, the sequences were collapsed and filtered. Differential abundance was tested with two models: a binomial (Fisher-equivalent) model and a beta-binomial model that adds time-dependent variance fitted from healthy donors. Clones with fewer than 5 combined templates were removed, and differential abundance was called for clones with a Benjamini-Hochberg FDR below 0.01. Beta-binomial variance was modeled as a function of total template count across the two samples using the form v = (b*log(k)+a)^2. In TCRdb, the immuneACCESS table is reduced to in-frame sequences with V and J assigned. These tables do not hold every clone; where another copy was compared, an unresolved V gene accounts for under half, and the others remain unexplained. V, J and clone size derive from that table, while D and trimming were established from the DNA sequence. This sample comprises under 70,000 clones, approximately 87% of them detected only once. The ten biggest clones cover 4.7% of the sample.

During the collection period, no infections or other immune events were recorded for the healthy donors. Blood repertoires from healthy donors were used as a training cohort for calibrating time-dependent variance in a beta-binomial model of differential abundance of T-cell clones. There were around 10 healthy donors in the training cohort, of whom 3 were female and 7 were male. The donors were between roughly 29 and 70 years old, with an average age of around 42 years. Obtained from a commercial supplier, whole blood was collected from each healthy donor at three time points set 2 to 3 weeks apart. Genomic DNA was extracted from unsorted whole blood for immunosequencing. Sequencing was done on a sample of blood. This TCR derives from a person aged 18-69 years in good health.

CDR3 sequence: CASSSPGGREQFF. The DNA sequence is TGTGCCAGCAGCTCCCCGGGGGGGCGTGAGCAGTTCTTC. The rearranged segments are TRBV7-3 and TRBJ2-1, with 8 central nucleotides matching TRBD2. The germline V gene specifies SGHTA as CDR1 and FQGTGA as CDR2. Spanning cysteine to phenylalanine, the CDR3 consists of 13 amino acids. The entry retains the CDR3 DNA only, 39 bases that are in frame from base 1. V loses 4 bases at its end and J loses 9 bases; junction bases beyond the gene matches: 5. Reference TRBV7-3 and TRBJ2-1 genes cover what lies past the CDR3, so the full variable domain is GAGVSQTPSNKVTEKGKYVELRCDPISGHTALYWYRQSLGQGPEFLIYFQGTGAADDSGLPNDRFFAVRPEGSVSTLKIQRTERGDSAVYLCASSSPGGREQFFGPGTRLTVL.